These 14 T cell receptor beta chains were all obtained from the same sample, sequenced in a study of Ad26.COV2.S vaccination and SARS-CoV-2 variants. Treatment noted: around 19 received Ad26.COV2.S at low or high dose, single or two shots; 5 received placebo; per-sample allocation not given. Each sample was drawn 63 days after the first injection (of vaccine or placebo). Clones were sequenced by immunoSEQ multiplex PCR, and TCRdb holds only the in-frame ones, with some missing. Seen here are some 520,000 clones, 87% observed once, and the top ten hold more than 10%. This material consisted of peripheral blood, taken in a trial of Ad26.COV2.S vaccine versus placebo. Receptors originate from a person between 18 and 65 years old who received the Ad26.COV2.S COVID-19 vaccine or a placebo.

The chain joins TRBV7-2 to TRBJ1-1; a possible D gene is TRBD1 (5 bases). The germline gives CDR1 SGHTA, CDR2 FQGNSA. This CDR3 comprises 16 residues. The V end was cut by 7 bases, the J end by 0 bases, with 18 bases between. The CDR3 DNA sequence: TGTGCCAGCAACTCTATCGGAGGGGTACTGAACACTGAAGCTTTCTTT. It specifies CASNSIGGVLNTEAFF.

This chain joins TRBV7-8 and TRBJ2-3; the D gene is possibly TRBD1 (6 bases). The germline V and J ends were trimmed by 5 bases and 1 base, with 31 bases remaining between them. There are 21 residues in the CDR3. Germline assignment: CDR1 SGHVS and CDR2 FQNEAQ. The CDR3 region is CASSRGQLTFGTFQGTDTQYF. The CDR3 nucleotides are TGTGCCAGCAGCCGAGGGCAACTTACTTTCGGGACATTTCAAGGCACAGATACGCAGTATTTT.

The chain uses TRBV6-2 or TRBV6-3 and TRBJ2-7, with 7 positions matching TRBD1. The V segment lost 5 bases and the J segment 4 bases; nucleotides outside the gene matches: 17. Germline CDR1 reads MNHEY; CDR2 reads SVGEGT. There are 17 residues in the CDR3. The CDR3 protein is CASSGGQAGGRIYEQYF. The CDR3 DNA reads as TGTGCCAGCAGTGGAGGACAGGCCGGTGGACGGATATACGAGCAGTACTTC.

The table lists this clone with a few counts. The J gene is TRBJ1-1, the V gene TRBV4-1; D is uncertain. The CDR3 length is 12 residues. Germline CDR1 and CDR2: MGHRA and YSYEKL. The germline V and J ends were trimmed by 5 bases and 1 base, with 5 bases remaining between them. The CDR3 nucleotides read TGCGCCAGCAGCGGATGGAACACTGAAGCTTTCTTT. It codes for CASSGWNTEAFF.

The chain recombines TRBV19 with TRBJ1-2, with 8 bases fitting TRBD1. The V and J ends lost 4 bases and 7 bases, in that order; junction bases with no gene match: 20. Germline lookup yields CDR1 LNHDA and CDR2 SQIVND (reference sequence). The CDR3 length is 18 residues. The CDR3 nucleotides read TGTGCCAGTAGTACGCCCCTCGGCAGGGGGCACCCCATGGGTGGCTACACCTTC. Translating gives CASSTPLGRGHPMGGYTF. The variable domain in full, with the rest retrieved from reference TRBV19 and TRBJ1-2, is DGGITQSPKYLFRKEGQNVTLSCEQNLNHDAMYWYRQDPGQGLRLIYYSQIVNDFQKGDIAEGYSVSREKKESFPLTVTSAQKNPTAFYLCASSTPLGRGHPMGGYTFGSGTRLTVV.

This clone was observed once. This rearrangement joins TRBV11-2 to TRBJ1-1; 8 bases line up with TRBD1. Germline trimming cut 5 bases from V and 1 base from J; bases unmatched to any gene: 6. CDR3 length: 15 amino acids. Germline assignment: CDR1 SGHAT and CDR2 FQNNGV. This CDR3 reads CASSDRGLPNTEAFF. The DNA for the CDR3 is TGTGCCAGCAGCGACAGGGGACTACCGAACACTGAAGCTTTCTTT.

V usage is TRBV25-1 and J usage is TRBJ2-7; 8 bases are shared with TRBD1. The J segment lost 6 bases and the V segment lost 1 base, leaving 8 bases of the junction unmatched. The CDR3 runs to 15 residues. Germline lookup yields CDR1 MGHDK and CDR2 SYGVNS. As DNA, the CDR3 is TGTGCCAGCAGTGAATTGGGGACAGGAGGGAGCGAGCAGTACTTC. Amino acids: CASSELGTGGSEQYF.

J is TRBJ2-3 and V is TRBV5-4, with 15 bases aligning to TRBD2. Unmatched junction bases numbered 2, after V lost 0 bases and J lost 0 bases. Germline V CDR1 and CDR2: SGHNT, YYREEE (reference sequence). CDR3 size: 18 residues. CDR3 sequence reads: CASSLAGTSGRSTDTQYF. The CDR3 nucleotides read TGTGCCAGCAGCTTGGCCGGGACTAGCGGGAGGAGCACAGATACGCAGTATTTT.

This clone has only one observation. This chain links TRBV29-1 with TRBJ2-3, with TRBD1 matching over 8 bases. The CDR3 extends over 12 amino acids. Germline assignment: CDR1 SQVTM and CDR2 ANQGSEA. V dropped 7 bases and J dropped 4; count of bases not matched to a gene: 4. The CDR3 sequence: CSAHRGADTQYF. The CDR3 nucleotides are TGCAGCGCTCACAGGGGGGCAGATACGCAGTATTTT.

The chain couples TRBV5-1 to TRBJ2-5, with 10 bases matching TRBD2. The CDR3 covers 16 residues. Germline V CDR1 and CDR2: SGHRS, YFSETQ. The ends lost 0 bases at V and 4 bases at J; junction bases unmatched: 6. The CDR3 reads CASSLEVAGGGETQYF. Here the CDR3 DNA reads TGCGCCAGCAGCTTGGAGGTAGCGGGAGGCGGAGAGACCCAGTACTTC. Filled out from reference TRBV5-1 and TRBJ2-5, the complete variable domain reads KAGVTQTPRYLIKTRGQQVTLSCSPISGHRSVSWYQQTPGQGLQFLFEYFSETQRNKGNFPGRFSGRQFSNSRSEMNVSTLELGDSALYLCASSLEVAGGGETQYFGPGTRLLVL.

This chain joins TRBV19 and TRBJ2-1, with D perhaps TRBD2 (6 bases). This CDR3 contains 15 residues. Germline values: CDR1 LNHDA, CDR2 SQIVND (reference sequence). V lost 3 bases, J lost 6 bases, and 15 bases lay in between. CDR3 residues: CASSMGPGTSNEQFF. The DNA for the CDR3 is TGTGCCAGTAGTATGGGGCCCGGGACTTCCAATGAGCAGTTCTTC.

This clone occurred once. The CDR3 nucleotides are TGTGCCAGCAGTCCGTCAGGGCCACTTGGGAACACTGAAGCTTTCTTT. Its protein is CASSPSGPLGNTEAFF. The rearrangement joins TRBV6-6 to TRBJ1-1, with D perhaps TRBD1 (5 bases). The ends were cut back, 5 bases at V and 1 base at J, with 17 bases in the middle. The CDR3 is 16 residues long. In germline, CDR1 is MNHNY, CDR2 SVGAGI (reference sequence).

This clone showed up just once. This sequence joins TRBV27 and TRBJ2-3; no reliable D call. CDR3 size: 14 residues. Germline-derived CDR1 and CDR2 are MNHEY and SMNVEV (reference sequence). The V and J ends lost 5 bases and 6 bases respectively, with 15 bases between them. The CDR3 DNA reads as TGTGCCAGCAGTGCCACCAGGCTTGTGGATACGCAGTATTTT. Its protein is CASSATRLVDTQYF.

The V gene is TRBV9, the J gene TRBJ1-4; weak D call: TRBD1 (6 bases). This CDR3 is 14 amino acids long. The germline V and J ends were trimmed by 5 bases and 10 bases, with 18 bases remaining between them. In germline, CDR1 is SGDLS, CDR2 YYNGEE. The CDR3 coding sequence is TGTGCCAGCAGAAAACAGGGTTCGTCCGGAAAACTGTTTTTT. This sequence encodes CASRKQGSSGKLFF.